A single sample is the source of the 30 T cell receptor beta chains below, sequenced in a study of radiation and T cells in renal cell carcinoma. Time point meaning: blood 2 weeks post-SBRT. Treatment here: 15 Gy SBRT to primary tumor, nephrectomy 4 weeks later. Some clones are missing from TCRdb's copy, which holds only in-frame ones; the method was immunoSEQ multiplex PCR. Among 70,000 to 100,000 clones listed, approximately 86% were seen once. The sample here was blood, taken from a patient whose treatment included radiotherapy and nephrectomy. Receptor source: a woman aged 50 to 60 with renal cell carcinoma.

The genes are TRBV10-1 and TRBJ2-7, with D maybe TRBD1 (6 bases). With 3 bases removed from V and 5 bases from J, the gap between germline ends came to 11 bases. This CDR3 spans 13 amino acids. Per the germline V gene, CDR1 is WNHNN and CDR2 is SYGVQD (reference sequence). Here the CDR3 reads CASSENRANEQYF. In DNA, the CDR3 is TGCGCCAGCAGTGAAAACAGGGCCAACGAGCAGTACTTC.

The rearrangement joins TRBV29-1 to TRBJ2-1, with D tentatively TRBD2 (5 bases). Germline values: CDR1 SQVTM, CDR2 ANQGSEA. The V end lost 3 bases, the J end lost 9 bases, and 12 bases lay between the germline ends. This CDR3 spans 12 amino acids. CDR3 in amino acids: CSVEKVGVEQFF. CDR3 nucleotide sequence: TGCAGCGTTGAGAAGGTCGGGGTTGAGCAGTTCTTC.

The CDR3 DNA follows: TGTGCCGGGAGAGAACAGGCGAACACCGGGGAGCTGTTTTTT. Translation gives CAGREQANTGELFF. The chain is built from TRBV2 and TRBJ2-2, with D perhaps TRBD1 or TRBD2 (5 bases each). V lost 11 bases, J lost 0 bases, and 13 bases lay in between. The CDR3 length is 14 residues. Germline CDR1 reads SNHLY; CDR2 reads FYNNEI.

This clone was recorded once. The gene calls are TRBV9 and TRBJ2-7, with D possibly TRBD1 on 5 matching bases. The CDR3 loop spans 14 amino acids. Germline V gene data show CDR1 as SGDLS and CDR2 as YYNGEE. Trimming took 4 bases from V and 0 from J, leaving 11 bases between them. In DNA form, the CDR3 reads TGTGCCAGCAGCAGACAGACGAGCTCCTACGAGCAGTACTTC. Translation: CASSRQTSSYEQYF. Supplemented by reference TRBV9 and TRBJ2-7, the full variable domain reads DSGVTQTPKHLITATGQRVTLRCSPRSGDLSVYWYQQSLDQGLQFLIQYYNGEERAKGNILERFSAQQFPDLHSELNLSSLELGDSALYFCASSRQTSSYEQYFGPGTRLTVT.

The sample holds one count of this clone. J is TRBJ2-1 and V is TRBV27, with TRBD2 matching over 9 bases. V was pared by 7 bases and J by 0 bases, with 7 bases of the junction left unmatched. The CDR3 consists of 16 residues. CDR1 is MNHEY and CDR2 is SMNVEV in the germline V gene (reference sequence). CDR3 loop: CASTQYSGGSYNEQFF. The CDR3 DNA reads TGTGCCAGCACCCAATATAGCGGGGGCTCCTACAATGAGCAGTTCTTC.

V and J are TRBV5-1 and TRBJ2-2; D is ambiguous. The germline V gene has CDR1 SGHRS and CDR2 YFSETQ. Trimming took 0 bases from V and 2 from J, leaving 8 bases between them. This CDR3 spans 15 amino acids. The CDR3 reads CASSLALVNTGELFF. CDR3 in DNA: TGCGCCAGCAGCTTGGCACTCGTTAACACCGGGGAGCTGTTTTTT.

The chain combines TRBV9 with TRBJ2-5, with TRBD2 matching 12 bases. This CDR3 contains 15 residues. Germline values: CDR1 SGDLS, CDR2 YYNGEE. The junction had 3 bases not matched to a gene; V was cut back by 4 bases and J by 2 bases. CDR3 in amino acids: CASSIGLAGQETQYF. The CDR3 DNA follows: TGTGCCAGCAGCATCGGACTAGCGGGGCAAGAGACCCAGTACTTC.

The rearrangement uses TRBV6-1 and TRBJ1-4; D unresolved. V was clipped by 8 bases and J by 5 bases, with 12 bases between them. This CDR3 spans 13 amino acids. Germline CDR1 and CDR2: MNHNS and SASEGT. CDR3: CASRRALNEKLFF. The CDR3 DNA follows: TGTGCCAGCCGGAGGGCCTTAAATGAAAAACTGTTTTTT.

This chain uses TRBV5-4 with TRBJ1-2; 8 bases map to TRBD1. Trimming removed 4 bases from V and 4 bases from J; junction bases left unmatched: 6. Germline CDR1 SGHNT, CDR2 YYREEE (reference sequence). The length of the CDR3 is 14 residues. In DNA form, the CDR3 reads TGTGCCAGCAGCCGCTCAGGACAGGGCTATGGCTACACCTTC. Its translation: CASSRSGQGYGYTF.

The chain is built from TRBV18 and TRBJ2-1; 11 nucleotides match TRBD2. V trimming: 4 bases; J trimming: 7 bases; junction bases outside the gene matches: 3. This CDR3 comprises 14 residues. CDR1 and CDR2 from the germline V gene are KGHSH and LQKENI. The CDR3 here is CASSLRTSGNEQFF. CDR3 nucleotide sequence: TGTGCCAGCTCACTAAGGACTAGCGGGAATGAGCAGTTCTTC. Full variable domain (remainder filled in from reference TRBV18 and TRBJ2-1): NAGVMQNPRHLVRRRGQEARLRCSPMKGHSHVYWYRQLPEEGLKFMVYLQKENIIDESGMPKERFSAEFPKEGPSILRIQQVVRGDSAAYFCASSLRTSGNEQFFGPGTRLTVL.

V and J are TRBV5-4 and TRBJ2-3; weak D call: TRBD1 (6 bases). The CDR3 consists of 17 residues. Germline V lookup: CDR1 SGHNT, CDR2 YYREEE (reference sequence). The V end was cut by 4 bases, the J end by 0 bases, with 18 bases between. The CDR3 DNA reads TGTGCCAGCAGCGGAACCCCCAGGGGCCCTAGCACAGATACGCAGTATTTT. It encodes CASSGTPRGPSTDTQYF.

The rearrangement links TRBV19 to TRBJ2-3; a possible D gene is TRBD2 (6 bases). CDR1 and CDR2 from the germline V gene are LNHDA and SQIVND (reference sequence). V was shortened by 7 bases and J by 6 bases, with 14 bases between the two germline ends. The CDR3 length is 13 residues. The DNA for the CDR3 is TGTGCCAGTACGGGCGGGGAGGCCGATACGCAGTATTTT. It codes for CASTGGEADTQYF.

The chain recombines TRBV9 with TRBJ1-5; 7 bases fit TRBD1. V was pared by 3 bases and J by 7 bases, with 10 bases of the junction left unmatched. The CDR3 consists of 15 residues. In germline, CDR1 is SGDLS, CDR2 YYNGEE. The CDR3 bases are TGTGCCAGCAGCGGGCTTGACAGGGAAGGCCAGCCCCAGCATTTT. Its protein product is CASSGLDREGQPQHF.

The chain employs TRBV7-2 and TRBJ2-1; the match to TRBD1 covers 10 bases. CDR1 and CDR2 from the germline V gene are SGHTA and FQGNSA. This CDR3 has 16 residues. The V segment lost 3 bases and the J segment 6 bases; nucleotides outside the gene matches: 8. DNA of the CDR3: TGTGCCAGCAGCTTCGTCGGGACAGGGGTTTCCAATGAGCAGTTCTTC. It codes for CASSFVGTGVSNEQFF.

This chain joins TRBV15 and TRBJ1-2; TRBD1 is a possible D gene (5 bases). The CDR3 runs 16 residues. In germline, CDR1 is LNHNV, CDR2 YYDKDF (reference sequence). Trimming pared 1 base from V and 0 bases from J, leaving 12 bases between. The CDR3 bases are TGTGCCACCAGCAGAGGGGGCCAGGGAACTAACTATGGCTACACCTTC. Its translation: CATSRGGQGTNYGYTF.

This CDR3 reads CASSLAPMTGVYGYTF. For the CDR3, the DNA is TGCGCCAGCAGCTTGGCCCCTATGACAGGGGTCTATGGCTACACCTTC. This rearrangement joins TRBV5-1 to TRBJ1-2, with 8 bases lining up with TRBD1. Germline CDR1 reads SGHRS; CDR2 reads YFSETQ. V lost 0 bases to trimming and J lost 4 bases; unmatched junction nucleotides: 8. The CDR3 sequence is 16 residues long.

This chain connects TRBV7-8 to TRBJ2-3; TRBD1 is a possible D gene (6 bases). The CDR3 has 17 amino acids. Trimming pared 5 bases from V and 1 base from J, leaving 19 bases between. Germline V gives CDR1 SGHVS, CDR2 FQNEAQ. The CDR3 region is CASSPRGVVGRTDTQYF. The CDR3 DNA follows: TGTGCCAGCAGCCCCAGGGGAGTAGTTGGACGCACAGATACGCAGTATTTT.

Here the CDR3 DNA reads TGTGCCAGCAGCCTAAGTCGGAACACTGAAGCTTTCTTT. Amino acids: CASSLSRNTEAFF. The V gene is TRBV7-9, the J gene TRBJ1-1; D gene ambiguous. The CDR3 consists of 13 residues. Germline V CDR1 and CDR2: SEHNR, FQNEAQ (reference sequence). The V end lost 5 bases, the J end lost 1 base, and 8 bases lay between the germline ends. Full variable domain (outside the CDR3, taken from reference TRBV7-9 and TRBJ1-1): DTGVSQNPRHKITKRGQNVTFRCDPISEHNRLYWYRQTLGQGPEFLTYFQNEAQLEKSRLLSDRFSAERPKGSFSTLEIQRTEQGDSAMYLCASSLSRNTEAFFGQGTRLTVV.

This clone was counted only a few times. The chain combines TRBV9 with TRBJ1-1; no firm D call. The V gene lost 3 bases and the J gene lost 3 bases, with 6 bases spanning the gap. Germline CDR1 reads SGDLS; CDR2 reads YYNGEE. This CDR3 has 12 residues. CDR3 nucleotide sequence: TGTGCCAGCAGCGGCCCCTACACTGAAGCTTTCTTT. It specifies CASSGPYTEAFF.

This chain connects TRBV5-1 to TRBJ2-1; 10 bases are shared with TRBD2. The CDR3 runs to 16 residues. Germline values: CDR1 SGHRS, CDR2 YFSETQ. The junction had 15 bases not matched to a gene; V was cut back by 4 bases and J by 11 bases. CDR3 in amino acids: CASSVLTGLAGEKQFF. For the CDR3, the DNA is TGCGCCAGCAGCGTCCTAACGGGGCTAGCGGGAGAGAAGCAGTTCTTC.

The genes are TRBV28 and TRBJ1-2; D not certain. The V and J ends lost 1 base and 2 bases respectively, with 11 bases between them. The CDR3 contains 15 residues. Per germline, CDR1 MDHEN and CDR2 SYDVKM. The CDR3 region is CASSLSNMGNYGYTF. The CDR3 DNA reads TGTGCCAGCAGTTTATCAAACATGGGGAACTATGGCTACACCTTC.

This sequence joins TRBV5-4 and TRBJ1-1; 8 positions match TRBD1. This CDR3 comprises 15 residues. Germline CDR1 reads SGHNT; CDR2 reads YYREEE (reference sequence). J lost 4 bases, V lost 0 bases, and 5 bases had no gene match. The CDR3 reads CASSLAGGSVTEAFF. The CDR3 DNA sequence: TGTGCCAGCAGCTTGGCAGGGGGCAGCGTCACTGAAGCTTTCTTT.

The V and J genes are TRBV5-1 and TRBJ2-3, with D possibly being TRBD2 (5 bases). CDR1 SGHRS and CDR2 YFSETQ come from the germline V gene. The V and J ends lost 1 base and 3 bases respectively, with 9 bases between them. This CDR3 has 14 residues. CDR3 amino acids: CASSLFSETDTQYF. CDR3 bases: TGCGCCAGCAGCTTGTTTAGCGAGACAGATACGCAGTATTTT.

The chain recombines TRBV29-1 with TRBJ2-1; D is uncertain. Germline loops: CDR1 SQVTM, CDR2 ANQGSEA. V gave up 4 bases and J gave up 6 bases, with 7 bases separating them. CDR3 length equals 11 residues. CDR3 DNA sequence: TGCAGCGTTGGGCAGATCAATGAGCAGTTCTTC. Protein: CSVGQINEQFF.

This chain joins TRBV7-8 and TRBJ2-6, with 7 bases fitting TRBD1. The CDR3 runs 19 residues. V gave up 5 bases and J gave up 0 bases; unmatched junction bases: 13. The germline V gene encodes CDR1 SGHVS and CDR2 FQNEAQ. CDR3 bases: TGTGCCAGCAGCCACGCCCGGGACAGAATTTACTCTGGGGCCAACGTCCTGACTTTC. Its translation: CASSHARDRIYSGANVLTF.

This clone was counted once. V gene TRBV7-9 combines with J gene TRBJ2-7, with TRBD2 identical over 15 bases. J gave up 5 bases and V 5 bases, and 10 bases lay outside the gene matches. Per germline, CDR1 SEHNR and CDR2 FQNEAQ (reference sequence). The CDR3 runs 17 residues. The CDR3 DNA is TGTGCCAGCAGCCCGAACGGACTAGCGGGAGGGCTTGACGAGCAGTACTTC. Translating gives CASSPNGLAGGLDEQYF.

The rearrangement links TRBV19 to TRBJ2-3; 8 positions match TRBD2. V shed 6 bases, J shed 5 bases, and the junction held 7 bases outside the gene matches. CDR1 is LNHDA and CDR2 is SQIVND in the germline V gene (reference sequence). This CDR3 is 14 amino acids long. CDR3 bases: TGTGCCAGTAGGACTAGCGCCCGGGGAGATACGCAGTATTTT. Translated: CASRTSARGDTQYF.

In this sample, this clone turned up once. The gene calls are TRBV2 and TRBJ2-1; TRBD2 agrees at 14 bases. This CDR3 region has 17 residues. The germline CDR1 and CDR2 sequences are SNHLY and FYNNEI. Trimming at V came to 3 bases and at J to 11 bases, leaving 12 bases not matched to a gene. The CDR3 bases are TGTGCCAGCAGTGACCCGACTAGCGGGGGGGCCAGGGGTAAGCAGTTCTTC. This sequence encodes CASSDPTSGGARGKQFF.

This chain connects TRBV9 to TRBJ1-4; D remains ambiguous. Germline V gene sequence: CDR1 SGDLS, CDR2 YYNGEE. The CDR3 contains 17 residues. Trimming removed 4 bases at V and 0 bases at J, with 16 bases between. CDR3 sequence: CASSSSGTAATNEKLFF. The DNA for the CDR3 is TGTGCCAGCAGCTCTAGTGGTACGGCCGCAACTAATGAAAAACTGTTTTTT. The full variable domain, completed using reference TRBV9 and TRBJ1-4, is DSGVTQTPKHLITATGQRVTLRCSPRSGDLSVYWYQQSLDQGLQFLIQYYNGEERAKGNILERFSAQQFPDLHSELNLSSLELGDSALYFCASSSSGTAATNEKLFFGSGTQLSVL.

The J gene is TRBJ1-5, the V gene TRBV18, with 7 bases fitting TRBD1. Germline V gives CDR1 KGHSH, CDR2 LQKENI. V dropped 3 bases and J dropped 4; count of bases not matched to a gene: 3. This CDR3 is built from 14 residues. CDR3 nucleotides: TGTGCCAGCTCACCTGGGACAGCGAATCAGCCCCAGCATTTT. Amino acid sequence: CASSPGTANQPQHF.